This T cell receptor beta chain was retrieved from a study of blood T cell repertoires in COVID-19. Study-wide background: Sites across the United States, Italy and Spain contributed samples from acute and convalescent COVID-19. PBMCs, B-cell-depleted T cells, or T cells were the source of the cDNA or gDNA that made up the material.

TCRdb's table, derived via immunoSEQ multiplex PCR, lists solely in-frame clones and lacks some. The table lists under 250,000 clones, about 83% of them singletons. Deletions cut 7 bases from V and 1 base from J, with 13 bases between. This CDR3 comprises 14 residues. Germline V CDR1 and CDR2: LNHDA, SQIVND (reference sequence). The V call is TRBV19, the J call TRBJ1-1; TRBD1 is a possible D gene (6 bases). The TCR comes from a man over 45 with active or convalescent COVID-19. Sequenced sample: peripheral blood. CDR3 amino acids: CASKGGQGNTEAFF. CDR3 sequence (DNA): TGTGCCAGTAAGGGGGGGCAAGGGAACACTGAAGCTTTCTTT.